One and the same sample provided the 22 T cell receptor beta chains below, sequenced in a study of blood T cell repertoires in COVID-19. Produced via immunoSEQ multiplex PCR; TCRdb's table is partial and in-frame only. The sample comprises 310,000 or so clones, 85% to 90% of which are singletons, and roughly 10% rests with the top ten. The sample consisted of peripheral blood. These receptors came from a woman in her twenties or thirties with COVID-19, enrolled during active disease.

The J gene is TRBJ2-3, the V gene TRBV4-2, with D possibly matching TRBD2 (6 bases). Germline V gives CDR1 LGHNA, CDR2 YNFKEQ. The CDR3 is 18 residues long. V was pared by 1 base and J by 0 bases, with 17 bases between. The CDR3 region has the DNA TGTGCCAGCAGCCAAGCCGGCGGGACTCACTCTAGCACAGATACGCAGTATTTT. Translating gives CASSQAGGTHSSTDTQYF.

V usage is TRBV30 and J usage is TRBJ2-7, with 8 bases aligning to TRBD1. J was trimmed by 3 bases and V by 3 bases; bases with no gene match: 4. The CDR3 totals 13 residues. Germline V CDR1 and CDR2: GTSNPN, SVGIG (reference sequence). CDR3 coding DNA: TGTGCCTGGAGCCGAGGACAGGGCTACGAGCAGTACTTC. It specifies CAWSRGQGYEQYF.

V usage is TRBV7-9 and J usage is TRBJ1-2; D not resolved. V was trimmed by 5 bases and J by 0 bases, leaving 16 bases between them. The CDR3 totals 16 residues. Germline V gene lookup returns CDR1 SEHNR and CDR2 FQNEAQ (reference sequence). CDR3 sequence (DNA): TGTGCCAGCAGCGTTGGCGGCCTCCACGCTAACTATGGCTACACCTTC. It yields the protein CASSVGGLHANYGYTF.

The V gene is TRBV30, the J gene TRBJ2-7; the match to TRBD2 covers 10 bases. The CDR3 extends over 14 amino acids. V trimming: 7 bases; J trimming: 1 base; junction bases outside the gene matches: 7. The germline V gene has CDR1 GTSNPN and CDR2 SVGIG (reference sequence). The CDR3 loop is CASTRTSGSYEQYF. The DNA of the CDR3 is TGTGCCTCAACCCGGACTAGCGGTTCCTACGAGCAGTACTTC.

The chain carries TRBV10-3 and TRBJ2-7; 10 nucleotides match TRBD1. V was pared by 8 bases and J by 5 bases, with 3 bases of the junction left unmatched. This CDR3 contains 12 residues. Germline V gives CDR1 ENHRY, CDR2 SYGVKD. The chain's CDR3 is CAIGTGANEQYF. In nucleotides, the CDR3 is TGTGCCATCGGGACAGGGGCTAACGAGCAGTACTTC.

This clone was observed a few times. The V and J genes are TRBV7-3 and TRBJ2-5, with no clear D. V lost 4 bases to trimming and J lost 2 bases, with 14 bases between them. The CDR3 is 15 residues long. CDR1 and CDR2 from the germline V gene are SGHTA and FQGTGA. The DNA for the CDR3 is TGTGCCAGCAGCTCCGATCCGGGTTCACAAGAGACCCAGTACTTC. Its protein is CASSSDPGSQETQYF.

In nucleotides, the CDR3 is TGTGCCAGCACCATCAGGAGACAGATATCCTACGAGCAGTACTTC. This sequence encodes CASTIRRQISYEQYF. This chain uses TRBV11-2 with TRBJ2-7; tentative D call: TRBD1 (5 bases). CDR3 length: 15 amino acids. Deletions cut 7 bases from V and 1 base from J, with 17 bases between. Germline V gene lookup returns CDR1 SGHAT and CDR2 FQNNGV. Full variable domain (remainder filled in from reference TRBV11-2 and TRBJ2-7): EAGVAQSPRYKIIEKRQSVAFWCNPISGHATLYWYQQILGQGPKLLIQFQNNGVVDDSQLPKDRFSAERLKGVDSTLKIQPAKLEDSAVYLCASTIRRQISYEQYFGPGTRLTVT.

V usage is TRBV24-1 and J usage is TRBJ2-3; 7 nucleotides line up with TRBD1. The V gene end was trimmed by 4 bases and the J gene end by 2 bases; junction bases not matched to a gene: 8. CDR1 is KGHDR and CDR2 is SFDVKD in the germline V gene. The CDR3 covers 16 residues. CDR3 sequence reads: CATSETGTENTDTQYF. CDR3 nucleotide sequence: TGTGCCACCAGTGAAACCGGGACAGAAAACACAGATACGCAGTATTTT.

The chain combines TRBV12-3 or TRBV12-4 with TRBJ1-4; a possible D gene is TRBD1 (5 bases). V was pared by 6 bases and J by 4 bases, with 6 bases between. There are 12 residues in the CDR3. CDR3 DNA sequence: TGTGCCAGCAGGACAGATAATGAAAAACTGTTTTTT. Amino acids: CASRTDNEKLFF.

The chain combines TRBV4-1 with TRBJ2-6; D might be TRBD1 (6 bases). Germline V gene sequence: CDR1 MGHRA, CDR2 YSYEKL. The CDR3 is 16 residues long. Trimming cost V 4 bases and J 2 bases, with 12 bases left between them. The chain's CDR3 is CASSPQGFPGANVLTF. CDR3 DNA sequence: TGCGCCAGCAGCCCGCAGGGGTTTCCTGGGGCCAACGTCCTGACTTTC.

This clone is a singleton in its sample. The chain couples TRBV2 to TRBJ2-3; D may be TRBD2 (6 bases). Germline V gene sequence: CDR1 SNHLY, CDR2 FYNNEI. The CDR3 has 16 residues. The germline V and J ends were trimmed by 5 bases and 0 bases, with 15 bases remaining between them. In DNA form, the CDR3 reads TGTGCCAGCAGTCCACTAGCAGCTCCTAGCACAGATACGCAGTATTTT. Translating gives CASSPLAAPSTDTQYF.

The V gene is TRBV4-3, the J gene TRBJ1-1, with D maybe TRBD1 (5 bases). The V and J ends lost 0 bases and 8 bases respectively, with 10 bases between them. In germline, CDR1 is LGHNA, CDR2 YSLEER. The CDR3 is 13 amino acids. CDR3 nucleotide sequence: TGCGCCAGCAGCCAAGATTCACAGGCAGAAGCTTTCTTT. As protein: CASSQDSQAEAFF.

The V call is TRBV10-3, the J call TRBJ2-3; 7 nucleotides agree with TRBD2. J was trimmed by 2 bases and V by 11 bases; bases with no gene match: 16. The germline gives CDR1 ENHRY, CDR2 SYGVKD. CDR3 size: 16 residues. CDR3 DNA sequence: TGTGCCGGCTCGCCCGGGGGGAGTGGGCTCACAGATACGCAGTATTTT. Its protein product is CAGSPGGSGLTDTQYF.

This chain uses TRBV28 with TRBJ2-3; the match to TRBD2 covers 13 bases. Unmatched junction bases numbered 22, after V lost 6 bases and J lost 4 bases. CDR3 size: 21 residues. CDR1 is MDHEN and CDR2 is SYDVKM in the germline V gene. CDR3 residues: CASRPIWTSGSLGGGSDTQYF. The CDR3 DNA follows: TGTGCCAGCAGGCCGATCTGGACTAGCGGGAGCTTGGGCGGTGGGTCAGATACGCAGTATTTT.

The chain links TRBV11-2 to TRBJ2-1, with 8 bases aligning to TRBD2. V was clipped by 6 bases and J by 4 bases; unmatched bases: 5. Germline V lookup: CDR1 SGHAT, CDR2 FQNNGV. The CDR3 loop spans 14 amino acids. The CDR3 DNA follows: TGTGCCAGCAGATCAAGCGGGAGATACAATGAGCAGTTCTTC. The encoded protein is CASRSSGRYNEQFF.

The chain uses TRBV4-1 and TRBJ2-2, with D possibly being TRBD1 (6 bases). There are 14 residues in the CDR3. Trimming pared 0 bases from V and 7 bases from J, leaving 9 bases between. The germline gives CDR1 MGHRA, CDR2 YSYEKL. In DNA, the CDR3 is TGCGCCAGCAGCCAAGAGGACAGCCTCGGGGAGCTGTTTTTT. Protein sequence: CASSQEDSLGELFF.

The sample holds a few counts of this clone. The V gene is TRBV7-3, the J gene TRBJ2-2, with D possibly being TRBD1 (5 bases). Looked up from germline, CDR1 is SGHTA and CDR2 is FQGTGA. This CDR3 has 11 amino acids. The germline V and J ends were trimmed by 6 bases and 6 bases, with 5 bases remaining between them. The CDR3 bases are TGTGCCAGCAGAGGGGCCGGGGAGCTGTTTTTT. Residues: CASRGAGELFF.

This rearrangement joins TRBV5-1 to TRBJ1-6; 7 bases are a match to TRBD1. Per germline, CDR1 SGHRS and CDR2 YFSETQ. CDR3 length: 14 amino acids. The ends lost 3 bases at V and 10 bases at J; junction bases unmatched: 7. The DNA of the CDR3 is TGCGCCAGCAGCTCCCGGGACAGACGATCACCCCTCCACTTT. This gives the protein CASSSRDRRSPLHF.

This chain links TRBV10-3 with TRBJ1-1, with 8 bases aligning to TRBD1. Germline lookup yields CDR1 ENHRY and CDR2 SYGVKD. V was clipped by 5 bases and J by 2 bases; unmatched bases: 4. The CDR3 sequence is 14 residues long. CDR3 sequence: CAISLQGGNTEAFF. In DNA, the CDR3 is TGTGCCATCAGTTTACAGGGGGGAAACACTGAAGCTTTCTTT.

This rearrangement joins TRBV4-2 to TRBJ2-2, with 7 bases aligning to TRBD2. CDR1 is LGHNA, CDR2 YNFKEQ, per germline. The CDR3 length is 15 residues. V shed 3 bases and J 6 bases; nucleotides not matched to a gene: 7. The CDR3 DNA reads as TGTGCCAGCAGCCAGGAAAGCGGGATCTCCGGGGAGCTGTTTTTT. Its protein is CASSQESGISGELFF.

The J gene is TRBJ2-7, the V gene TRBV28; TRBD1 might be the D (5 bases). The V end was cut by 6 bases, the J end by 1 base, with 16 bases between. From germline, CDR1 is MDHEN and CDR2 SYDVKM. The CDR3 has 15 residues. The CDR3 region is CASSPPGNPSYEQYF. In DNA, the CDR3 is TGTGCCAGCAGCCCTCCAGGGAATCCGTCCTACGAGCAGTACTTC.

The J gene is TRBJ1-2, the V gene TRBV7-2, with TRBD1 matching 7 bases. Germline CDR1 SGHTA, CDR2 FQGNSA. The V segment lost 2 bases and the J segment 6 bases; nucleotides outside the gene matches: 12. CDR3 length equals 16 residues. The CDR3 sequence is CASSLKGGQYVDGYTF. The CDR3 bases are TGTGCCAGCAGCTTAAAGGGGGGACAGTATGTAGATGGCTACACCTTC.